This T cell receptor beta chain was retrieved from a study of cytomegalovirus exposure and HLA in healthy donors. The study, taken as a whole, reports: The study recorded around 160 TCR beta chains that were cytomegalovirus-associated. There were a few CMV-associated chains whose specificity for CMV antigens was confirmed in vitro. Reports showed the classifier diagnosing cytomegalovirus status with high specificity and sensitivity. A later analysis found first-cohort TCR clusters tended to co-occur in the 90 to 150 validation repertoires.

Produced via immunoSEQ multiplex PCR; TCRdb's table is partial and in-frame only. The sample lists around 70,000 clones, 94% occurring once. As regards this clone: As yet, its antigen is unknown.

Sequenced: PBMCs. The receptor comes from a woman between 18 and 29 years old in good health and CMV-seronegative.

CDR3 DNA: TGTGCCAGCAGTGACTCGAGGGGCATCATAGGACAGCTAACCTACAATGAGCAGTTCTTC. It translates to CASSDSRGIIGQLTYNEQFF. The V call is TRBV6-4, the J call TRBJ2-1, with a weak D call TRBD1 (6 bases). Germline loops: CDR1 MRHNA, CDR2 SNTAGT. Trimming removed 0 bases from V and 2 bases from J, with 23 bases in between. The CDR3 sequence is 20 residues long.